The rows below give T cell receptor beta chains drawn from one sample of a study of shared clonotypes between healthy human individuals. Generated by immunoSEQ multiplex PCR, the TCRdb table keeps only in-frame clones and is missing some. The sample lists roughly 2.2 million clones, 85% to 95% occurring once. The material sequenced was naive CD4+ T cells from PBMCs. The receptors here all came from a man younger than 30 in good health. Some clones in this sample may be carry-over from other donors' samples. The CDR3 runs from the conserved cysteine through the conserved F or W. The D gene is left open where the match is weak. For some rows the clone size is stated as once, few or many, or as a class when expanded; others skip it.

>TRBV5-1|.|16|TRBJ2-3|.
TGCGCCAGCAGCCCAAGATTATTAGAAGCCGCGGATACGCAGTATTTT
CASSPRLLEAADTQYF
>TRBV27|.|16|TRBJ2-1|TRBD2
TGTGCCAGCAGTCCCCGACTAGCGGGCGGTAACAATGAGCAGTTCTTC
CASSPRLAGGNNEQFF
>TRBV6-5|.|11|TRBJ2-3|.
TGTGCCAGCAGTCTCACAGATACGCAGTATTTT
CASSLTDTQYF
>TRBV10-1|few|14|TRBJ2-3|.
TGCGCCAGCAGTGACAGCGTCTGGGCAGATACGCAGTATTTT
CASSDSVWADTQYF
>TRBV29-1|.|12|TRBJ1-1|.
TGCAGCGTTGGGAGGACTAACACTGAAGCTTTCTTT
CSVGRTNTEAFF
>TRBV6-6|.|15|TRBJ1-4|TRBD1
TGTGCCAGCAGGACAGGGTCTTCAACTAATGAAAAACTGTTTTTT
CASRTGSSTNEKLFF
>TRBV28|.|16|TRBJ1-5|TRBD1
TGTGCCAGCAGCCCCGGGGGGACAGGGGGCAATCAGCCCCAGCATTTT
CASSPGGTGGNQPQHF
>TRBV19|.|13|TRBJ1-2|TRBD1
TGTGCCAGTAGTCCGGGACAGGGATATGGCTACACCTTC
CASSPGQGYGYTF
>TRBV5-1|.|15|TRBJ2-2|.
TGCGCCAGCAGCTTCTCTCGTGGGGCGACCGGGGAGCTGTTTTTT
CASSFSRGATGELFF
>TRBV11-3|.|17|TRBJ1-3|.
TGTGCCAGCAGCTTAGGGCCCCTTCGGGGCTCTGGAAACACCATATATTTT
CASSLGPLRGSGNTIYF
>TRBV9|.|16|TRBJ2-1|TRBD2
TGTGCCAGCAGCGTCCTTGGACTAGCGGACTACAATGAGCAGTTCTTC
CASSVLGLADYNEQFF
>TRBV5-6|few|15|TRBJ1-5|.
TGTGCCAGCAGCTTGGGTGGCGGAACGAATCAGCCCCAGCATTTT
CASSLGGGTNQPQHF
>TRBV7-6|.|20|TRBJ2-1|TRBD2
TGTGCCAGCAGCTTATTCGCTAGCGGGAGGACCTGGAGCTCCTACAATGAGCAGTTCTTC
CASSLFASGRTWSSYNEQFF
>TRBV5-1|.|17|TRBJ2-1|TRBD2
TGCGCCAGCAGCCCTTCCCTAAGCGGGAGTACCTACAATGAGCAGTTCTTC
CASSPSLSGSTYNEQFF
>TRBV6-1|once|15|TRBJ2-1|.
TGTGCCAGCAGTGAATTCGGACGGCCGCTAGATGAGCAGTTCTTC
CASSEFGRPLDEQFF
>TRBV7-2|.|17|TRBJ2-6|.
TGTGCCAGCAGCTTATGGCCCAAACGCTCTGGGGCCAACGTCCTGACTTTC
CASSLWPKRSGANVLTF
>TRBV28|.|14|TRBJ2-3|TRBD1
TGTGCCAGCAGAACCGGGACAGCCACAGATACGCAGTATTTT
CASRTGTATDTQYF
>TRBV28|.|16|TRBJ2-2|.
TGTGCCAGCAAGATCCCCGGGACGGCGAACACCGGGGAGCTGTTTTTT
CASKIPGTANTGELFF
>TRBV5-1|.|13|TRBJ2-1|TRBD1
TGCGCCAGCACCGAATCCACAGGGGATGAGCAGTTCTTC
CASTESTGDEQFF
>TRBV4-1|.|15|TRBJ2-5|.
TGCGCCAGCAGCCTCTACTTTAATATTGGGGAGACCCAGTACTTC
CASSLYFNIGETQYF
>TRBV28|.|16|TRBJ1-3|.
TGTGCCAGCAGGGATCCACCCGCCCATTTTGGAAACACCATATATTTT
CASRDPPAHFGNTIYF
>TRBV2|.|14|TRBJ1-2|.
TGTGCCAGCACACAGACTACCTTTAACTATGGCTACACCTTC
CASTQTTFNYGYTF
>TRBV25-1|.|14|TRBJ2-1|TRBD1
TGTGCCACCGCCGGGACAGGGGGAGGCAATGAGCAGTTCTTC
CATAGTGGGNEQFF
>TRBV6-1|.|14|TRBJ1-5|.
TGTGCCAGCAAACTCACGGGACAAAATCAGCCCCAGCATTTT
CASKLTGQNQPQHF
>TRBV9|.|17|TRBJ2-1|.
TGTGCCAGCAGCGCGCGTTTGGTCTGGGGCTCCTACAATGAGCAGTTCTTC
CASSARLVWGSYNEQFF
>TRBV18|.|15|TRBJ2-7|.
TGTGCCAGCTCACCGCCGGGACGCGGATCCTACGAGCAGTACTTC
CASSPPGRGSYEQYF
>TRBV14|few|14|TRBJ1-2|.
TGTGCCAGCAGCCGCATTGACCCAACAGGAGGCTACACCTTC
CASSRIDPTGGYTF
>TRBV25-1|.|16|TRBJ1-5|TRBD1
TGTGCCAGCAGTGAATTGGGACAGGGTGGCAATCAGCCCCAGCATTTT
CASSELGQGGNQPQHF
>TRBV7-6|.|16|TRBJ2-1|.
TGTGCCAGCAGCTCCGACCGAGCCCTGGGGTACAATGAGCAGTTCTTC
CASSSDRALGYNEQFF
>TRBV19|.|17|TRBJ2-1|.
TGTGCCAGTAGTATAGATTGGACGGGAATCTCCTACAATGAGCAGTTCTTC
CASSIDWTGISYNEQFF
>TRBV18|.|16|TRBJ1-2|.
TGTGCCAGCTCACCACCGAGGCAGATGAACTTCTATGGCTACACCTTC
CASSPPRQMNFYGYTF
>TRBV6-1|.|15|TRBJ1-1|.
TGTGCCAGCAGTGAACTCTGGGTTGGCGTTGCTGAAGCTTTCTTT
CASSELWVGVAEAFF
>TRBV5-1|.|13|TRBJ2-1|.
TGCGCCAGCAGCTCTGACGGGGTGTTTGAGCAGTTCTTC
CASSSDGVFEQFF
>TRBV5-1|.|15|TRBJ1-1|TRBD1
TGCGCCAGCAGCTGGGGGACAGGGTGGGCCACTGAAGCTTTCTTT
CASSWGTGWATEAFF
>TRBV7-3|.|13|TRBJ2-1|.
TGTGCCAGCAGCTTAAGGGTAGTTAATGAGCAGTTCTTC
CASSLRVVNEQFF
>TRBV27|.|17|TRBJ2-7|.
TGTGCCAGCAGTTTATCCCGCAGACAGACTGAACCATGGGAGCAGTACTTC
CASSLSRRQTEPWEQYF
>TRBV5-1|once|12|TRBJ2-7|TRBD2
TGCGCCAGCAGCATACTAGCGGGAGAGCAGTACTTC
CASSILAGEQYF
>TRBV5-1|.|15|TRBJ2-1|TRBD2
TGCGCCAGCAGCTTGGTTACTAGCGGGAGCAATGAGCAGTTCTTC
CASSLVTSGSNEQFF
>TRBV6-1|.|11|TRBJ2-5|.
TGTGCCAGCACCTCCCGGGAGACCCAGTACTTC
CASTSRETQYF
>TRBV7-2|few|15|TRBJ1-5|TRBD1
TGTGCCAGCACCCCCTCGGACAGGGGCCCTCAGCCCCAGCATTTT
CASTPSDRGPQPQHF
>TRBV7-3|.|16|TRBJ2-7|.
TGTGCCAGCAGCCGCCAAACAACCGGGACGGCCTACGAGCAGTACTTC
CASSRQTTGTAYEQYF
>TRBV11-1|.|16|TRBJ2-2|.
TGTGCCAGCAGCCCCCGGGGAGATTCGAACACCGGGGAGCTGTTTTTT
CASSPRGDSNTGELFF
>TRBV5-1|.|16|TRBJ2-7|TRBD2
TGCGCCAGCAGCCTAGGGACTAGCGGGGTGGCCTACGAGCAGTACTTC
CASSLGTSGVAYEQYF
>TRBV4-3|.|18|TRBJ2-2|TRBD1
TGCGCCAGCAGCCACGGATGGACAGGGCGAGCAAACACCGGGGAGCTGTTTTTT
CASSHGWTGRANTGELFF
>TRBV7-2|.|14|TRBJ1-2|.
TGTGCCAGCAGCTGGGCCTGGGGAGGGTATGGCTACACCTTC
CASSWAWGGYGYTF
>TRBV18|few|13|TRBJ1-5|TRBD1
TGTGCCAGCACCACAGGGGTTAATCAGCCCCAGCATTTT
CASTTGVNQPQHF
>TRBV10-3|.|17|TRBJ1-3|.
TGTGCCATCAGGCGACCCGGGACGCCGAGCTCTGGAAACACCATATATTTT
CAIRRPGTPSSGNTIYF
>TRBV5-1|.|16|TRBJ2-7|TRBD1
TGCGCCAGCAGCGGGGGACAGGGGACGCGATCCTACGAGCAGTACTTC
CASSGGQGTRSYEQYF
>TRBV5-6|.|14|TRBJ2-3|TRBD2
TGTGCCAGCAGCGCTATTCGGGGGGCAGATACGCAGTATTTT
CASSAIRGADTQYF
>TRBV5-1|.|13|TRBJ2-1|.
TGCGCCAGCAGTCCCCCCTCTTGGAATGAGCAGTTCTTC
CASSPPSWNEQFF
>TRBV27|.|13|TRBJ2-1|.
TGTGCCAGCAGTTCTCAGGGGTACAATGAGCAGTTCTTC
CASSSQGYNEQFF
>TRBV4-1|.|17|TRBJ2-1|.
TGCGCCAGCAGCCAAGTATTGGTCGGAGGGATCCTGTCTGAGCAGTTCTTC
CASSQVLVGGILSEQFF
>TRBV2|.|14|TRBJ2-7|.
TGTGCCAGCATCGATGTCTCCCCCCGGAGCGAGCAGTACTTC
CASIDVSPRSEQYF
>TRBV27|.|17|TRBJ2-3|TRBD2
TGTGCCAGCAGTTCCCCGGGGGGGAGCGGTTTCACAGATACGCAGTATTTT
CASSSPGGSGFTDTQYF
>TRBV7-2|.|14|TRBJ2-7|TRBD2
TGTGCCAGCAGGGATGGACTAGCGGCCTACGAGCAGTACTTC
CASRDGLAAYEQYF